This is a list of T cell receptor beta chains from one sample in a study of molecular identifiers for immune sequencing clone quantification. Each CDR3 protein is one row after TCRdb ran MiXCR on the PCR reads. The table includes about 320,000 distinct CDR3 sequences, roughly 24% detected once. The sequenced sample was naive CD8+ T cells from blood, with Jurkat cell RNA spiked in. These receptors came from a human donor in good health. Some libraries in this study had Jurkat cell RNA spiked in. Each CDR3 is given with its conserved first and last residue. The D gene is left open where the match is weak. Clone size is stated in some rows and not others, as once, few, many or a class when expanded.

clone size: many
V gene: TRBV6-5
J gene: TRBJ2-3
D gene: -
CDR3 DNA: TGTGCCAGCAGTTTGGAGACGAGCACAGATACGCAGTATTTT
CDR3 protein: CASSLETSTDTQYF

clone size: -
V gene: TRBV12-3/TRBV12-4
J gene: TRBJ2-7
D gene: TRBD1
CDR3 DNA: TGTGCCAGCAGTCCCCGGGACAGGCGCTACGAGCAGTACTTC
CDR3 protein: CASSPRDRRYEQYF

clone size: few
V gene: TRBV27
J gene: TRBJ2-7
D gene: -
CDR3 DNA: TGTGCCAGCAGTTTGAAGAAGTACTCCGGTTACGAGCAGTACTTC
CDR3 protein: CASSLKKYSGYEQYF

clone size: -
V gene: TRBV12-3/TRBV12-4
J gene: TRBJ1-6
D gene: TRBD1
CDR3 DNA: TGTGCCAGCAGCCACAGGGACAGGGGCTATAATTCACCCCCCCACTTT
CDR3 protein: CASSHRDRGYNSPPHF

clone size: once
V gene: TRBV6-2/TRBV6-3
J gene: TRBJ2-5
D gene: -
CDR3 DNA: TGTGCCAGCAGTGAACGGGGGTTTCGAGAGACCCAGTACTTC
CDR3 protein: CASSERGFRETQYF

clone size: -
V gene: TRBV6-5
J gene: TRBJ2-2
D gene: -
CDR3 DNA: TGTGCCAGCACTAGTTGGCAGCCGAACACCGGGGAGCTGTTTTTT
CDR3 protein: CASTSWQPNTGELFF

clone size: many
V gene: TRBV29-1
J gene: TRBJ2-3
D gene: -
CDR3 DNA: TGCAGCGTCATCTTCAGGGGCGCAGATACGCAGTATTTT
CDR3 protein: CSVIFRGADTQYF

clone size: few
V gene: TRBV28
J gene: TRBJ2-7
D gene: TRBD2
CDR3 DNA: TGTGCCAGCAGTACCGTAGCTAGCGGAGACTACGAGCAGTACTTC
CDR3 protein: CASSTVASGDYEQYF

clone size: -
V gene: TRBV5-6
J gene: TRBJ1-1
D gene: TRBD1
CDR3 DNA: TGTGCCTGCAGCTGGGACAGGGGGCTGAACACTGAAGCTTTCTTT
CDR3 protein: CACSWDRGLNTEAFF

clone size: many
V gene: TRBV30
J gene: TRBJ2-1
D gene: -
CDR3 DNA: TGTGCCTGGAGTCGAGGAGGGGCTAATGAGCAGTTCTTC
CDR3 protein: CAWSRGGANEQFF

clone size: -
V gene: TRBV6-2/TRBV6-3
J gene: TRBJ1-5
D gene: TRBD1
CDR3 DNA: TGTGCCAGCAGCGAGGGGACAGGGAGGCCTCAGCCCCAGCATTTT
CDR3 protein: CASSEGTGRPQPQHF

clone size: -
V gene: TRBV29-1
J gene: TRBJ2-3
D gene: -
CDR3 DNA: TGCAGCGTTGAAGACGCGCAGGGTCTAGATACGCAGTATTTT
CDR3 protein: CSVEDAQGLDTQYF

clone size: few
V gene: TRBV27
J gene: TRBJ2-7
D gene: TRBD2
CDR3 DNA: TGTGCCAGCAGTTTAGGGGGGGACCGGTCCTACGAGCAGTACTTC
CDR3 protein: CASSLGGDRSYEQYF

clone size: -
V gene: TRBV29-1
J gene: TRBJ2-2
D gene: TRBD2
CDR3 DNA: TGCAGCGTTATAGCGGGCGCGAACACCGGGGAGCTGTGTTTT
CDR3 protein: CSVIAGANTGELCF

clone size: -
V gene: TRBV30
J gene: TRBJ2-6
D gene: -
CDR3 DNA: TGTGCCTGGAGTAGCACTAAGACCCACGGACCCTGGGCCAACGTCCTGACTTTC
CDR3 protein: CAWSSTKTHGPWANVLTF

clone size: -
V gene: TRBV10-3
J gene: TRBJ1-1
D gene: TRBD1
CDR3 DNA: TGTGCCATCAGTGGGGGACAGGAGAGGAACTGGGATGAAGCTTTCTTT
CDR3 protein: CAISGGQERNWDEAFF

clone size: -
V gene: TRBV3-1
J gene: TRBJ2-2
D gene: -
CDR3 DNA: TGTGCCAGCAGCCAAGATCCGGGCCCGAACACCGGGGAGCTGTTTTTT
CDR3 protein: CASSQDPGPNTGELFF

clone size: -
V gene: TRBV5-4
J gene: TRBJ2-3
D gene: -
CDR3 DNA: TGTGCCAGCAGCTTCTCCGAGCGGAACACAGATACGCAGTATTTT
CDR3 protein: CASSFSERNTDTQYF

clone size: many
V gene: TRBV6-5
J gene: TRBJ2-7
D gene: TRBD1
CDR3 DNA: TGTGCCAGCAGTTACTCGGGACAGGGGGCCTACGAGCAGTACTTC
CDR3 protein: CASSYSGQGAYEQYF

clone size: many
V gene: TRBV7-9
J gene: TRBJ2-7
D gene: -
CDR3 DNA: TGTGCCAGCAGCATAGGTGTCAACGAGCAGTACTTC
CDR3 protein: CASSIGVNEQYF

clone size: few
V gene: TRBV5-8
J gene: TRBJ1-2
D gene: TRBD1
CDR3 DNA: TGTGCCAGCAGCCCCCGGGGAGGGGGCCCAGCTAACTATGGCTACACCTTC
CDR3 protein: CASSPRGGGPANYGYTF

clone size: few
V gene: TRBV20-1
J gene: TRBJ1-2
D gene: -
CDR3 DNA: TGCAGTGCTACCGAGGTCGGGGGAGCCTATGGCTACACCTTC
CDR3 protein: CSATEVGGAYGYTF

clone size: few
V gene: TRBV9
J gene: TRBJ2-2
D gene: -
CDR3 DNA: TGTGCCAGCAGCCCCACCACCGCCAACACCGGGGAGCTGTTTTTT
CDR3 protein: CASSPTTANTGELFF

clone size: few
V gene: TRBV14
J gene: TRBJ1-2
D gene: -
CDR3 DNA: TGTGCCAGCAGCCAAATCGCACAGGGCGCTGACGGCTACACCTTC
CDR3 protein: CASSQIAQGADGYTF

clone size: -
V gene: TRBV27
J gene: TRBJ2-7
D gene: TRBD2
CDR3 DNA: TGTGCCAGCAGTTTTCGCGCGGGAGCCTACGAGCAGTACTTC
CDR3 protein: CASSFRAGAYEQYF

clone size: many
V gene: TRBV7-2
J gene: TRBJ2-1
D gene: -
CDR3 DNA: TGTGCCAGCAGCTCGCTAGCCCGCTCCTACAATGAGCAGTTCTTC
CDR3 protein: CASSSLARSYNEQFF

clone size: -
V gene: TRBV20-1
J gene: TRBJ2-3
D gene: TRBD1
CDR3 DNA: TGCAGTGCTAGAGAAGACACTGGGGGACAGCACTTCTTGGACACAGATACGCAGTATTTT
CDR3 protein: CSAREDTGGQHFLDTDTQYF

clone size: -
V gene: TRBV12-3/TRBV12-4
J gene: TRBJ2-5
D gene: TRBD2
CDR3 DNA: TGTGCCAGCAGTGCAAGCGGGAGGGCCGAAGAGACCCAGTACTTC
CDR3 protein: CASSASGRAEETQYF

clone size: -
V gene: TRBV6-6
J gene: TRBJ2-3
D gene: -
CDR3 DNA: TGTGCCAGCAGTTACGAGGGTCGAAGCACAGATACGCAGTATTTT
CDR3 protein: CASSYEGRSTDTQYF

clone size: many
V gene: TRBV25-1
J gene: TRBJ2-5
D gene: -
CDR3 DNA: TGTGCCAGCAGTTGGGGCCAAGAGACCCAGTACTTC
CDR3 protein: CASSWGQETQYF

clone size: few
V gene: TRBV20-1
J gene: TRBJ2-3
D gene: TRBD2
CDR3 DNA: TGCAGTGCTGAAGAAGGGACTAGCGGGAGGACAGATACGCAGTATTTT
CDR3 protein: CSAEEGTSGRTDTQYF

clone size: many
V gene: TRBV2
J gene: TRBJ1-1
D gene: -
CDR3 DNA: TGTGCCAGCAGTGAAGGAATAGGGATCACTGAAGCTTTCTTT
CDR3 protein: CASSEGIGITEAFF

clone size: -
V gene: TRBV24-1
J gene: TRBJ2-2
D gene: TRBD1
CDR3 DNA: TGTGCCACCGAGGGGGCCGCCTGGGAGCTGTTTTTT
CDR3 protein: CATEGAAWELFF

clone size: few
V gene: TRBV6-2/TRBV6-3
J gene: TRBJ2-3
D gene: -
CDR3 DNA: TGTGCCAGCAGTTGGCTTAGCACAGATACGCAGTATTTT
CDR3 protein: CASSWLSTDTQYF

clone size: many
V gene: TRBV15
J gene: TRBJ2-7
D gene: -
CDR3 DNA: TGTGCCACCAGCAGAACATACCCGGGGATCGAGCAGTACTTC
CDR3 protein: CATSRTYPGIEQYF

clone size: few
V gene: TRBV19
J gene: TRBJ2-1
D gene: TRBD1
CDR3 DNA: TGTGCCAGTAGTATAGGGACAGGGGATTTAATCTTC
CDR3 protein: CASSIGTGDLIF

clone size: few
V gene: TRBV7-6
J gene: TRBJ2-7
D gene: -
CDR3 DNA: TGTGCCAGCAGCCCCCGCCGGAATGCGTTTGGGGCCGAGCAGTACTTC
CDR3 protein: CASSPRRNAFGAEQYF

clone size: -
V gene: TRBV9
J gene: TRBJ1-1
D gene: TRBD1
CDR3 DNA: TGTGCCAGCAGCACTGAGACAGGGGACAGAGAAGCTTTCTTT
CDR3 protein: CASSTETGDREAFF

clone size: few
V gene: TRBV27
J gene: TRBJ2-7
D gene: TRBD1
CDR3 DNA: TGTGCCAGCAGTTTCTACAGGGGCTACGAGCAGTACTTC
CDR3 protein: CASSFYRGYEQYF

clone size: few
V gene: TRBV2
J gene: TRBJ2-7
D gene: TRBD2
CDR3 DNA: TGTGCCAGCAGTGAAGGTATTAGCGGGTTCTACGAGCAGTACTTC
CDR3 protein: CASSEGISGFYEQYF

clone size: -
V gene: TRBV20-1
J gene: TRBJ2-2
D gene: TRBD2
CDR3 DNA: TGCAGTGCTAGACAGGGATACCCGGGACTAGCGGAAATGAACACCGGGGAGCTGTTTTTT
CDR3 protein: CSARQGYPGLAEMNTGELFF

clone size: many
V gene: TRBV18
J gene: TRBJ2-3
D gene: -
CDR3 DNA: TGTGCCAGCTCAGCAGATACGCAGTATTTT
CDR3 protein: CASSADTQYF

clone size: -
V gene: TRBV12-3/TRBV12-4
J gene: TRBJ2-1
D gene: TRBD1
CDR3 DNA: TGTGCCAGCAGTCTCGCGGGACAGGGCTACAATGAGCAGTTCTTC
CDR3 protein: CASSLAGQGYNEQFF

clone size: few
V gene: TRBV30
J gene: TRBJ2-1
D gene: -
CDR3 DNA: TGTGCCTGGACCCCCCAGGGGCGTCTGGGGAATGAGCAGTTCTTC
CDR3 protein: CAWTPQGRLGNEQFF

clone size: -
V gene: TRBV28
J gene: TRBJ1-1
D gene: -
CDR3 DNA: TGTGCCAGCAACAGTTACGGGTACACTGAAGCTTTCTTT
CDR3 protein: CASNSYGYTEAFF

clone size: -
V gene: TRBV14
J gene: TRBJ2-3
D gene: -
CDR3 DNA: TGTGCCAGCAGCCCTTGGGGACGGCTTAGCACAGATACGCAGTATTTT
CDR3 protein: CASSPWGRLSTDTQYF

clone size: many
V gene: TRBV6-1
J gene: TRBJ1-6
D gene: -
CDR3 DNA: TGTGCCAGCAGTGAATGGGCAGCCGGAGTTTCACCCCTCCACTTT
CDR3 protein: CASSEWAAGVSPLHF

clone size: few
V gene: TRBV4-1
J gene: TRBJ2-3
D gene: -
CDR3 DNA: TGCGCCAGCAGCCAAGTAGAGGGCTCGCTCTTGGGCACAGATACGCAGTATTTT
CDR3 protein: CASSQVEGSLLGTDTQYF

clone size: -
V gene: TRBV28
J gene: TRBJ2-7
D gene: -
CDR3 DNA: TGTGCCAGCAGCCCTCCGGGACTCCCGGGGGAGCAGTACTTC
CDR3 protein: CASSPPGLPGEQYF